Listed here is a single T cell receptor beta chain. This entry is derived from a study of blood T cell repertoires in COVID-19. Study details: Samples came from the United States, Italy and Spain, spanning acute and convalescent COVID-19. T cells, B-cell-depleted T cells, or PBMCs supplied cDNA or gDNA.

The CDR3 runs 16 residues. V dropped 3 bases and J dropped 0; count of bases not matched to a gene: 1. CDR1 is LNHDA, CDR2 SQIVND, per germline (reference sequence). In the source study's methods: Estimation of nucleated cell counts was performed using reference gene primer amplification. Method: immunoSEQ multiplex PCR; TCRdb's copy keeps in-frame clones and lacks some. The D gene and trimming were derived from the DNA, and the V and J assignments and clone size from that table. The data contain about 120,000 clones, 65% to 90% of them singletons. The sample taken for sequencing was peripheral blood. The J gene is TRBJ2-3, the V gene TRBV19; 12 bases fit TRBD2. The sequence came from a man older than 75 with acute or convalescent COVID-19. The CDR3 region is CASSILAGGSTDTQYF. CDR3 bases: TGTGCCAGTAGTATTCTAGCGGGGGGGAGCACAGATACGCAGTATTTT.